This entry is about one TCR beta chain. No antigen is known for it. These data are taken from a study of type 1 and type 2 diabetes patients. Whole-study results and caveats: Type 2 diabetes repertoires were more diverse than type 1 diabetes repertoires.

This CDR3 region has 13 residues. Trimming took 6 bases from V and 4 from J, leaving 16 bases between them. Germline loops: CDR1 DFQATT, CDR2 SNEGSKA (reference sequence). PCR was run on genomic DNA. A primer set of 30 forward and 13 reverse primers amplified the CDR3. TCRdb redid the calling of the multiplex PCR reads with MiXCR, one entry per CDR3 protein. The sample consists of 250,000 to 300,000 distinct CDR3 sequences, approximately 50% of them appearing once. The sample comprised peripheral blood mononuclear cells (PBMCs). The receptor was isolated from a man between 18 and 29 years old with type 2 diabetes. The V and J genes are TRBV20-1 and TRBJ2-7, with D hard to call. The CDR3 DNA reads as TGCAGTGCCGCCAAAGGGATGTTTTACGAGCAGTACTTC. Translating gives CSAAKGMFYEQYF.